This TCR delta chain emerged from a study of gamma-delta chains in newborns, infants, children. Study at large: Microbial exposure reportedly drives polyclonal innate γδ T cell expansion after birth.

TCRdb called clones from the reads again using CATT. This sample carries approximately 4,200 delta-chain clones, less than 2.5% of them seen once, and the ten largest clones take 14%. The V gene's germline CDR1 is GEAIGNYY and CDR2 EKD. The CDR3 is 16 residues long. After removal of 0 bases from V and 9 bases from J, the junction contained 6 bases not matched to a gene. Only a few counts were recorded for this clone. The specimen sequenced was blood. The clonotype was recovered from a child who was a newborn, infant or young child, either healthy, febrile or measles-vaccinated (not recorded which). V is TRDV2 and J is TRDJ2, with 13 bases identical to TRDD3. CDR3 amino acids: CACDTVLGDTQTQLFF. CDR3 sequence (DNA): TGTGCCTGTGACACCGTACTGGGGGATACGCAAACACAACTCTTCTTT.